This entry lists 26 T cell receptor beta chains sequenced from one sample in a study of blood T cell repertoires in COVID-19. Profiled with immunoSEQ multiplex PCR; TCRdb holds only in-frame clones, not every one. Of about 240,000 clones listed, roughly 80% were seen once; the top ten hold approximately 3.2%. The sample was peripheral blood. The origin of the receptors is a woman between 18 and 29 years old with acute or convalescent COVID-19.

The J gene is TRBJ2-3, the V gene TRBV7-2; 10 bases map to TRBD2. CDR1 and CDR2 (germline): SGHTA, FQGNSA. V lost 5 bases and J lost 2; bases outside the gene matches: 10. This CDR3 comprises 17 residues. The CDR3 DNA follows: TGTGCCAGCAGCCCCCAGAGGACTAGCGGTTCCACAGATACGCAGTATTTT. The encoded protein is CASSPQRTSGSTDTQYF.

V is TRBV5-4 and J is TRBJ2-2; D remains unclear. The CDR3 runs to 14 residues. The V gene lost 4 bases and the J gene lost 4 bases, with 11 bases spanning the gap. Germline V gene data show CDR1 as SGHNT and CDR2 as YYREEE (reference sequence). CDR3 in amino acids: CASSPQAATGELFF. CDR3 DNA sequence: TGTGCCAGCAGCCCTCAGGCCGCCACCGGGGAGCTGTTTTTT.

Concerning this clone itself: An end of the junction does not agree with germline; a read error may underlie this. The J gene is TRBJ2-7, the V gene TRBV4-1, with D perhaps TRBD1 (6 bases). The CDR3 is 16 residues long. CDR1 is MGHRA, CDR2 YSYEKL, per germline. The CDR3 region is CASRQDRSRGTYEQYF. In nucleotides, the CDR3 is TGCGCCAGCAGGCAAGACCGCAGCAGGGGAACCTACGAGCAGTACTTC.

The V gene is TRBV12-3 or TRBV12-4, the J gene TRBJ2-2; D gene ambiguous. V dropped 8 bases and J dropped 1 base, with 5 bases sitting between them. The CDR3 runs 12 residues. The CDR3 sequence: CASRRNTGELFF. Written as DNA, the CDR3 is TGTGCCAGCCGGAGGAACACCGGGGAGCTGTTTTTT.

The chain joins TRBV29-1 to TRBJ2-2; D perhaps matches TRBD2 (6 bases). Trimming left V 6 bases short and J 0 bases short, with 11 bases between. The CDR3 is 14 residues long. Germline V lookup: CDR1 SQVTM, CDR2 ANQGSEA. The CDR3: CSVAGTANTGELFF. In nucleotides, the CDR3 is TGCAGCGTCGCCGGGACTGCGAACACCGGGGAGCTGTTTTTT.

The chain uses TRBV6-5 and TRBJ2-7; 10 bases fit TRBD2. Germline values: CDR1 MNHEY, CDR2 SVGAGI. The trim removed 6 bases at V and 13 bases at J, leaving 12 bases unmatched. The CDR3 extends over 13 amino acids. As DNA, the CDR3 is TGTGCCAGCAGCCCCACCCGACTAGCGGGCTATTACTTC. Protein: CASSPTRLAGYYF.

The rearrangement links TRBV30 to TRBJ2-5; the D is unclear. Germline V gene sequence: CDR1 GTSNPN, CDR2 SVGIG (reference sequence). The V end lost 0 bases, the J end lost 9 bases, and 14 bases lay between the germline ends. The CDR3 totals 13 residues. The CDR3 coding sequence is TGTGCCTGGAGTGTCCCGCCCGCTCGAGCCCAGTACTTC. Its translation is CAWSVPPARAQYF.

This chain joins TRBV19 and TRBJ2-7, with 9 bases fitting TRBD1. The V gene end was trimmed by 1 base and the J gene end by 3 bases; junction bases not matched to a gene: 4. The CDR3 runs to 15 residues. CDR1 and CDR2 from the germline V gene are LNHDA and SQIVND (reference sequence). The CDR3 DNA reads TGTGCCAGTAGTATAGGGGGACAGGGCTACTACGAGCAGTACTTC. Its translation is CASSIGGQGYYEQYF.

The chain employs TRBV4-2 and TRBJ1-1, with D possibly being TRBD1 (5 bases). The CDR3 has 13 residues. V lost 4 bases and J lost 5, with 11 bases in between. Germline loops: CDR1 LGHNA, CDR2 YNFKEQ. The CDR3 reads CASSLREGTEAFF. The CDR3 DNA is TGTGCCAGCAGCCTTCGGGAGGGGACTGAAGCTTTCTTT.

CDR3 protein: CASSLAGTGPYNEQFF. The CDR3 bases are TGTGCCAGCAGCTTAGCCGGGACAGGGCCCTACAATGAGCAGTTCTTC. The chain carries TRBV7-9 and TRBJ2-1; TRBD1 matches at 9 bases. The CDR3 is made up of 16 amino acids. J lost 2 bases, V lost 0 bases, and 2 bases had no gene match. The germline V gene encodes CDR1 SEHNR and CDR2 FQNEAQ (reference sequence). The variable domain in full, completed from reference TRBV7-9 and TRBJ2-1, reads DTGVSQNPRHKITKRGQNVTFRCDPISEHNRLYWYRQTLGQGPEFLTYFQNEAQLEKSRLLSDRFSAERPKGSFSTLEIQRTEQGDSAMYLCASSLAGTGPYNEQFFGPGTRLTVL.

V usage is TRBV9 and J usage is TRBJ1-1; D gene uncertain. CDR3 length: 13 residues. V was cut by 4 bases and J by 7 bases, with 14 bases left in between. Germline V gene lookup returns CDR1 SGDLS and CDR2 YYNGEE. CDR3 DNA: TGTGCCAGCAGCTCCTACGGGCGGGGTGAAGCTTTCTTT. Residues: CASSSYGRGEAFF. Full variable domain (missing parts from reference TRBV9 and TRBJ1-1): DSGVTQTPKHLITATGQRVTLRCSPRSGDLSVYWYQQSLDQGLQFLIQYYNGEERAKGNILERFSAQQFPDLHSELNLSSLELGDSALYFCASSSYGRGEAFFGQGTRLTVV.

The rearrangement links TRBV12-5 to TRBJ2-7; possible D gene TRBD2, 5 bases. Trimming took 8 bases from V and 6 from J, leaving 14 bases between them. The CDR3 runs 12 residues. The germline V gene encodes CDR1 LGHNT and CDR2 FRNRAP. The chain's CDR3 is CASNREGFEQYF. CDR3 DNA: TGTGCTAGTAATCGGGAAGGTTTCGAGCAGTACTTC.

The chain employs TRBV18 and TRBJ1-1, with 9 bases identical to TRBD1. The CDR3 runs to 15 residues. CDR1 is KGHSH and CDR2 is LQKENI in the germline V gene. After removal of 6 bases from V and 1 base from J, the junction contained 6 bases not matched to a gene. The CDR3 protein is CASSHRGQTNTEAFF. The CDR3 DNA follows: TGTGCCAGCTCGCACAGGGGGCAGACGAACACTGAAGCTTTCTTT.

This clone was seen a few times. This CDR3 is also generated by other DNA sequences in the sample. The chain is built from TRBV7-2 and TRBJ2-3; no clear D gene. Deletions cut 1 base from V and 0 bases from J, with 5 bases between. Germline CDR1 and CDR2: SGHTA and FQGNSA. The CDR3 consists of 14 residues. CDR3 sequence (DNA): TGTGCCAGCAGCTTAGGGCCGAGCACAGATACGCAGTATTTT. As protein: CASSLGPSTDTQYF.

The chain couples TRBV19 to TRBJ2-1; tentatively, D is TRBD1 (5 bases). The CDR3 has 11 residues. The V and J ends lost 3 bases and 8 bases respectively, with 5 bases between them. Germline CDR1 and CDR2: LNHDA and SQIVND (reference sequence). CDR3 protein: CASSMGHEQFF. The DNA for the CDR3 is TGTGCCAGTAGTATGGGGCATGAGCAGTTCTTC.

The chain couples TRBV5-5 to TRBJ1-2; 7 bases map to TRBD1. CDR3 size: 13 residues. V shed 4 bases and J 8 bases; nucleotides not matched to a gene: 8. Germline loops: CDR1 SGHKS, CDR2 YYEKEE (reference sequence). In nucleotides, the CDR3 is TGTGCCAGCAGCCTGACAGGGCGGTTGGGCTACACCTTC. Translation gives CASSLTGRLGYTF.

CDR3 region: CASSRTGGGNQPQHF. CDR3 bases: TGTGCCAGCAGCCGGACAGGGGGCGGAAATCAGCCCCAGCATTTT. The J gene is TRBJ1-5, the V gene TRBV28, with TRBD1 matching 11 bases. Germline CDR1 reads MDHEN; CDR2 reads SYDVKM. This CDR3 has 15 amino acids. With 6 bases clipped from V and 4 bases from J, the junction kept 5 bases outside the gene matches.

For this clone: Other DNA variants within this sample encode the same CDR3. The chain combines TRBV3-1 (or the pseudogene TRBV3-2) with TRBJ1-6; tentatively, D is TRBD1 (5 bases). Trimming cost V 1 base and J 7 bases, with 8 bases left between them. CDR1 is LGHDT, CDR2 YNNKEL, per germline (reference sequence). The CDR3 length is 14 residues. The CDR3 bases are TGTGCCAGCAGCCAAGGTCGGGGGAATTCACCCCTCCACTTT. Translation gives CASSQGRGNSPLHF.

A single count supports this clone. The chain links TRBV6-5 to TRBJ1-1; D is unclear. CDR1 is MNHEY and CDR2 is SVGAGI in the germline V gene. This CDR3 comprises 16 residues. V was clipped by 2 bases and J by 0 bases, with 13 bases between them. The CDR3 protein is CASSYEGRYMNTEAFF. The CDR3 bases are TGTGCCAGCAGTTACGAAGGGAGATACATGAACACTGAAGCTTTCTTT.

The gene calls are TRBV3-1 (or the pseudogene TRBV3-2) and TRBJ2-7; 11 positions agree with TRBD2. The CDR3 is made up of 21 amino acids. V trimming: 4 bases; J trimming: 2 bases; junction bases outside the gene matches: 22. Germline-derived CDR1 and CDR2 are LGHDT and YNNKEL (reference sequence). In DNA form, the CDR3 reads TGTGCCAGCAGCCGGGGGGCTTTTAGGGGACTAGCGGAACAAGGGGCCTACGAGCAGTACTTC. This encodes CASSRGAFRGLAEQGAYEQYF.

The chain has TRBV18 and TRBJ2-7; TRBD1 agrees at 7 bases. The trim removed 0 bases at V and 0 bases at J, leaving 5 bases unmatched. The CDR3 contains 16 residues. Per germline, CDR1 KGHSH and CDR2 LQKENI. The chain's CDR3 is CASSPPGAGGSYEQYF. The CDR3 DNA sequence: TGTGCCAGCTCACCACCGGGAGCAGGGGGCTCCTACGAGCAGTACTTC.

The CDR3 DNA sequence: TGTGCCAGCAGCACCGAATTTAGGGGAGGCGAGCAGTACTTC. Encoded protein: CASSTEFRGGEQYF. The chain couples TRBV11-2 to TRBJ2-7; the D gene is possibly TRBD2 (6 bases). The germline V and J ends were trimmed by 5 bases and 6 bases, with 17 bases remaining between them. Germline CDR1 and CDR2: SGHAT and FQNNGV. CDR3 length: 14 amino acids. Drawing the rest from reference TRBV11-2 and TRBJ2-7, the complete variable domain is EAGVAQSPRYKIIEKRQSVAFWCNPISGHATLYWYQQILGQGPKLLIQFQNNGVVDDSQLPKDRFSAERLKGVDSTLKIQPAKLEDSAVYLCASSTEFRGGEQYFGPGTRLTVT.

CDR3 DNA: TGTGCCAGCAGTTACTCCGCGGCAGGGGGCTACGAGCAGTACTTC. Amino acids: CASSYSAAGGYEQYF. This chain joins TRBV6-5 and TRBJ2-7; 7 bases are shared with TRBD1. The CDR3 totals 15 residues. Trimming removed 0 bases from V and 3 bases from J; junction bases left unmatched: 5. From germline, CDR1 is MNHEY and CDR2 SVGAGI.

This sequence joins TRBV18 and TRBJ2-1, with 9 bases lining up with TRBD2. The CDR3 loop spans 16 amino acids. With 1 base clipped from V and 4 bases from J, the junction kept 5 bases outside the gene matches. Germline values: CDR1 KGHSH, CDR2 LQKENI. CDR3 protein: CASSPRGGRGYNEQFF. For the CDR3, the DNA is TGTGCCAGCTCACCACGAGGCGGGAGGGGTTACAATGAGCAGTTCTTC.

A few counts support this clone. The chain carries TRBV7-9 and TRBJ2-7, with 8 bases fitting TRBD1. This CDR3 comprises 15 residues. The germline CDR1 and CDR2 sequences are SEHNR and FQNEAQ (reference sequence). The junction had 2 bases not matched to a gene; V was cut back by 1 base and J by 0 bases. In nucleotides, the CDR3 is TGTGCCAGCAGCTTAGGGACAGGGCGCTCCTACGAGCAGTACTTC. Its protein is CASSLGTGRSYEQYF. The full variable domain, rest sourced from reference TRBV7-9 and TRBJ2-7, is DTGVSQNPRHKITKRGQNVTFRCDPISEHNRLYWYRQTLGQGPEFLTYFQNEAQLEKSRLLSDRFSAERPKGSFSTLEIQRTEQGDSAMYLCASSLGTGRSYEQYFGPGTRLTVT.

CDR3 bases: TGTGCCAGCAGCGCCGACAGGAACACTGAAGCTTTCTTT. Its translation: CASSADRNTEAFF. The chain recombines TRBV3-1 (or the pseudogene TRBV3-2) with TRBJ1-1, with D perhaps TRBD1 (5 bases). CDR1 LGHDT and CDR2 YNNKEL come from the germline V gene (reference sequence). The CDR3 covers 13 residues. V was cut by 5 bases and J by 1 base, with 8 bases left in between.